Listed here are 5 T cell receptor beta chains from one sample, sequenced in a study of control samples from healthy donors and cancer patients. Sequencing used immunoSEQ multiplex PCR; TCRdb keeps in-frame clones, though not all of them. The table records some 130,000 clones, about 92% of them present only once. Sequences were obtained from PBMCs. The receptors derive from a man aged 45-60 years with head and neck cancer.

The chain couples TRBV4-3 to TRBJ1-2; D uncertain. The germline gives CDR1 LGHNA, CDR2 YSLEER. Trimming removed 0 bases from V and 8 bases from J, with 16 bases in between. This CDR3 contains 15 residues. This CDR3 reads CASSQDSNGLSGYTF. The CDR3 DNA follows: TGCGCCAGCAGCCAAGATAGTAACGGCCTGTCGGGCTACACCTTC.

The V gene is TRBV30, the J gene TRBJ1-2; TRBD1 matches at 7 bases. After removal of 2 bases from V and 9 bases from J, the junction contained 9 bases not matched to a gene. Germline lookup yields CDR1 GTSNPN and CDR2 SVGIG (reference sequence). The CDR3 covers 13 residues. The CDR3: CAWSLGTVDRYTF. CDR3 DNA sequence: TGTGCCTGGAGTCTGGGGACAGTCGATCGCTACACCTTC.

The V gene is TRBV18, the J gene TRBJ1-1; D is possibly TRBD1 (5 bases). Germline CDR1 reads KGHSH; CDR2 reads LQKENI. The CDR3 runs to 15 residues. V gave up 6 bases and J gave up 8 bases, with 22 bases separating them. CDR3 DNA sequence: TGTGCCAGCTCCGATGGGGCCACGAATGATGACGAAGCTTTCTTT. Protein: CASSDGATNDDEAFF.

The table lists this clone with a few counts. The chain couples TRBV7-2 to TRBJ2-7; 8 bases are shared with TRBD1. The CDR3 is made up of 13 amino acids. From germline, CDR1 is SGHTA and CDR2 FQGNSA. V lost 3 bases and J lost 2; bases outside the gene matches: 0. CDR3 DNA: TGTGCCAGCAGCTTGACAGGGGCCTACGAGCAGTACTTC. Translating gives CASSLTGAYEQYF.

This chain connects TRBV19 to TRBJ1-5; 8 bases line up with TRBD1. The junction had 15 bases not matched to a gene; V was cut back by 7 bases and J by 4 bases. The CDR3 is made up of 17 amino acids. Germline loops: CDR1 LNHDA, CDR2 SQIVND (reference sequence). The CDR3 region has the DNA TGTGCCAGTAATGGACAGGGCTTTGTTGGGCGAAATCAGCCCCAGCATTTT. Translating it yields CASNGQGFVGRNQPQHF.